This T cell receptor (beta chain) was identified in a study of Tregs in tolerant kidney transplant recipients. Study-wide results and caveats: For some patients, primers changed over time, blocking nucleotide-level comparison. Tolerant patients' donor-specific Tregs expanded beyond overall Tregs, suggesting antigen-driven growth. Activated donor B cell expansion appeared to reveal the most relevant donor-specific TCRbeta repertoire.

Unstimulated regulatory T cells (CD4+CD25+CD127-), CD4+CD25- non-regulatory cells, CD4 and CD8 cells were FACS-sorted from thawed PBMCs. V lost 3 bases and J lost 2, with 9 bases in between. CDR1 is SEHNR, CDR2 FQNEAQ, per germline (reference sequence). The CDR3 is made up of 14 amino acids. On this clone itself: Its antigen is undetermined.

Assay: immunoSEQ multiplex PCR; the TCRdb copy retains only in-frame clones and omits some. The sample lists 100,000 to 120,000 clones; roughly 89% were seen once. The clonotype originates from a human donor who received a combined kidney and bone marrow transplant. Sequenced material: CD4+ T cells from blood, taken before the transplant. This chain links TRBV7-9 with TRBJ2-3; maybe TRBD1 (5 bases). DNA of the CDR3: TGTGCCAGCAGCTTCGACAGAGCCACAGATACGCAGTATTTT. Protein product: CASSFDRATDTQYF.